Shown below are 21 T cell receptor beta chains from a single sample sequenced in a study of shared clonotypes between healthy human individuals. Assay used: immunoSEQ multiplex PCR; TCRdb lists only in-frame clones, some missing. Counted here are some 510,000 clones, approximately 85% occurring once; the ten biggest clones make up over 10%. The sequenced sample was PBMCs. The receptors were sampled from a woman aged 40 to 49 in good health. Some clones in this sample may be carry-over from other donors' samples.

The V gene is TRBV5-1, the J gene TRBJ2-7; TRBD2 aligns across 8 bases. CDR3 length equals 14 residues. The germline V gene has CDR1 SGHRS and CDR2 YFSETQ. The junction had 5 bases not matched to a gene; V was cut back by 4 bases and J by 2 bases. The chain's CDR3 is CASSLREGTYEQYF. In nucleotides, the CDR3 is TGCGCCAGCAGCCTTCGGGAGGGGACCTACGAGCAGTACTTC.

The DNA for the CDR3 is TGTGCCAGCAGCTTAGCCTATGGACTAGCGGGAGCCTACAATGAGCAGTTCTTC. This sequence encodes CASSLAYGLAGAYNEQFF. The chain uses TRBV7-2 and TRBJ2-1; 13 bases align to TRBD2. The CDR3 runs 18 residues. V dropped 0 bases and J dropped 2; count of bases not matched to a gene: 4. Germline assignment: CDR1 SGHTA and CDR2 FQGNSA. Drawing the rest from reference TRBV7-2 and TRBJ2-1, the complete variable domain is GAGVSQSPSNKVTEKGKDVELRCDPISGHTALYWYRQSLGQGLEFLIYFQGNSAPDKSGLPSDRFSAERTGGSVSTLTIQRTQQEDSAVYLCASSLAYGLAGAYNEQFFGPGTRLTVL.

This chain uses TRBV7-9 with TRBJ2-5; no firm D call. CDR1 and CDR2 from the germline V gene are SEHNR and FQNEAQ (reference sequence). This CDR3 comprises 11 residues. The germline V and J ends were trimmed by 5 bases and 5 bases, with 6 bases remaining between them. CDR3 loop: CASSQLETQYF. CDR3 DNA: TGTGCCAGCAGCCAGTTGGAGACCCAGTACTTC.

Comment on this clone: One end of the junction varies from germline; a read error may be responsible. The chain employs TRBV7-7 and TRBJ2-7, with TRBD1 identical over 11 bases. Germline CDR1 and CDR2: SSHAT and FNYEAQ (reference sequence). This CDR3 is 14 amino acids long. CDR3 region: CASSSTGTGGEQYF. For the CDR3, the DNA is TGTGCTAGCAGCTCCACCGGGACAGGGGGCGAGCAGTACTTC.

CDR3 amino acids: CASSFRVGDTGELFF. DNA of the CDR3: TGTGCCAGCAGTTTCAGGGTTGGAGACACCGGGGAGCTGTTTTTT. V is TRBV27 and J is TRBJ2-2, with TRBD1 as a possible D gene (5 bases). CDR3 length equals 15 residues. The ends were cut back, 3 bases at V and 3 bases at J, with 11 bases in the middle. CDR1 and CDR2 from the germline V gene are MNHEY and SMNVEV (reference sequence).

This clone came up many times. DNA for the CDR3: TGTGCCTGGAGTCGGGTAGGGTTGTACGGGGAGCTGTTTTTT. This encodes CAWSRVGLYGELFF. The chain carries TRBV30 and TRBJ2-2; D is uncertain. The CDR3 consists of 14 residues. In germline, CDR1 is GTSNPN, CDR2 SVGIG (reference sequence). V was cut by 2 bases and J by 7 bases, with 14 bases left in between.

The gene calls are TRBV30 and TRBJ2-7; 11 positions match TRBD2. CDR1 is GTSNPN, CDR2 SVGIG, per germline (reference sequence). This CDR3 is built from 13 residues. Unmatched junction bases numbered 8, after V lost 6 bases and J lost 7 bases. The CDR3 is CACLGLAGGEQYF. DNA for the CDR3: TGTGCCTGCCTGGGGCTAGCGGGAGGTGAGCAGTACTTC. The complete variable domain, with remaining parts taken from reference TRBV30 and TRBJ2-7, reads SQTIHQWPATLVQPVGSPLSLECTVEGTSNPNLYWYRQAAGRGLQLLFYSVGIGQISSEVPQNLSASRPQDRQFILSSKKLLLSDSGFYLCACLGLAGGEQYFGPGTRLTVT.

The V gene is TRBV5-1, the J gene TRBJ2-5; the D gene is possibly TRBD1 (6 bases). CDR1 and CDR2 from the germline V gene are SGHRS and YFSETQ. The CDR3 runs to 13 residues. V was pared by 1 base and J by 6 bases, with 10 bases between. In DNA form, the CDR3 reads TGCGCCAGCAGCTTGTCCAGGGGCCAGACCCAGTACTTC. Amino acids: CASSLSRGQTQYF.

The rearrangement uses TRBV7-9 and TRBJ1-5; D is unclear. V lost 5 bases to trimming and J lost 0 bases, with 17 bases between them. Germline CDR1 and CDR2: SEHNR and FQNEAQ (reference sequence). This CDR3 has 17 amino acids. The CDR3: CASSNRGIQHSNQPQHF. The CDR3 bases are TGTGCCAGCAGCAATAGAGGCATCCAACATAGCAATCAGCCCCAGCATTTT.

This clone was seen only once. The V and J genes are TRBV6-1 and TRBJ1-1; the match to TRBD1 covers 9 bases. Germline lookup yields CDR1 MNHNS and CDR2 SASEGT. V shed 6 bases and J 1 base; nucleotides not matched to a gene: 3. CDR3 size: 14 residues. CDR3 coding DNA: TGTGCCAGCAGCAGACAGGGGGGGAACACTGAAGCTTTCTTT. Its translation is CASSRQGGNTEAFF.

This rearrangement joins TRBV2 to TRBJ2-1; possibly TRBD2 for D (5 bases). The CDR3 runs to 14 residues. Germline CDR1 and CDR2: SNHLY and FYNNEI. The V gene lost 6 bases and the J gene lost 9 bases, with 18 bases spanning the gap. The CDR3 DNA reads as TGTGCCAGCAGCTCCTTGGGCGGCCGGGGTGAGCAGTTCTTC. Translation gives CASSSLGGRGEQFF.

The J gene is TRBJ2-1, the V gene TRBV29-1; D gene uncertain. V gave up 8 bases and J gave up 2 bases, with 7 bases separating them. Germline values: CDR1 SQVTM, CDR2 ANQGSEA. This CDR3 is 11 amino acids long. The chain's CDR3 is CSKRTYNEQFF. The CDR3 region has the DNA TGCAGCAAAAGAACCTACAATGAGCAGTTCTTC.

The genes are TRBV6-4 and TRBJ2-3, with 13 bases matching TRBD2. This CDR3 is built from 19 residues. The V and J ends lost 0 bases and 4 bases, in that order; junction bases with no gene match: 10. Germline assignment: CDR1 MRHNA and CDR2 SNTAGT. The CDR3 DNA reads TGTGCCAGCAGTGACTCGGGACTAGCGGGGCCGCCACCCCCAGATACGCAGTATTTT. Protein product: CASSDSGLAGPPPPDTQYF.

The J gene is TRBJ2-7, the V gene TRBV6-5; D is uncertain. This CDR3 has 14 amino acids. The germline V gene encodes CDR1 MNHEY and CDR2 SVGAGI. The V end lost 4 bases, the J end lost 6 bases, and 16 bases lay between the germline ends. In nucleotides, the CDR3 is TGTGCCAGCAGTTTAGGATACGGGTATCCCGAGCAGTACTTC. It translates to CASSLGYGYPEQYF.

CDR3 nucleotides: TGCGCCAGCAGCCGCTCTCTAGCGGGAGGGCCGTACGAGCAGTACTTC. It encodes CASSRSLAGGPYEQYF. V usage is TRBV4-3 and J usage is TRBJ2-7, with 12 bases lining up with TRBD2. The CDR3 loop spans 16 amino acids. Looked up from germline, CDR1 is LGHNA and CDR2 is YSLEER. V dropped 4 bases and J dropped 4; count of bases not matched to a gene: 8.

This sequence joins TRBV5-4 and TRBJ2-1; 8 bases map to TRBD2. Germline V gene sequence: CDR1 SGHNT, CDR2 YYREEE (reference sequence). The CDR3 runs 14 residues. V shed 0 bases and J 4 bases; nucleotides not matched to a gene: 0. This CDR3 is CASSLASGYNEQFF. Here the CDR3 DNA reads TGTGCCAGCAGCTTGGCTAGCGGGTACAATGAGCAGTTCTTC.

The rearrangement joins TRBV7-8 to TRBJ1-5; tentatively, D is TRBD1 (6 bases). CDR1 is SGHVS, CDR2 FQNEAQ, per germline. V was clipped by 5 bases and J by 3 bases, with 11 bases between them. The CDR3 contains 14 residues. The CDR3 region is CASSQDSINQPQHF. CDR3 sequence (DNA): TGTGCCAGCAGCCAGGACAGTATCAATCAGCCCCAGCATTTT.

The V and J genes are TRBV21-1 and TRBJ1-5; the table gives TRBD1 as D, unverified against the DNA. TRBV21-1 is flagged as a pseudogene. CDR3 length equals 18 residues. In DNA, the CDR3 is TGTGCCAGCAGCACTAAAACAAAGGGGTTGGGTTGCAATCAGCCCCAGCATTTT. It codes for CASSTKTKGLGCNQPQHF.

J is TRBJ2-2 and V is TRBV5-1, with 7 nucleotides matching TRBD1. With V trimmed by 4 bases and J by 0 bases, 6 bases remained unmatched. The CDR3 is 16 residues long. Looked up from germline, CDR1 is SGHRS and CDR2 is YFSETQ. The CDR3 coding sequence is TGCGCCAGCAGCCTTACCGGGACAGCGAACACCGGGGAGCTGTTTTTT. This translates into CASSLTGTANTGELFF.

CDR3 nucleotides: TGTGCCAGCAGCCCGGGGCTCCTGAGAGGCGGTGAAGCTTTCTTT. Amino acids: CASSPGLLRGGEAFF. This chain joins TRBV7-9 and TRBJ1-1, with D possibly matching TRBD1 (5 bases). Trimming stripped 5 bases from V and 7 bases from J, with 20 bases between. The V gene's germline CDR1 is SEHNR and CDR2 FQNEAQ (reference sequence). The CDR3 consists of 15 residues.

The CDR3 loop is CASSRDSGSPLHF. The DNA of the CDR3 is TGTGCCAGCAGCCGGGACTCGGGTTCACCCCTCCACTTT. The V gene is TRBV2, the J gene TRBJ1-6, with D possibly being TRBD1 (5 bases). Germline values: CDR1 SNHLY, CDR2 FYNNEI. The ends were cut back, 6 bases at V and 9 bases at J, with 12 bases in the middle. This CDR3 region has 13 residues.